This paragraph reports one TCR beta chain. Its cognate antigen has yet to be identified. There are no base qualities to consult, and no much larger clone falls within one base. The immunoSEQ Assay, a bias-controlled multiplex PCR, was used to amplify TCRbeta CDR3 regions from genomic DNA. Regarding the original processing steps: The number of nucleated cells in each sample was estimated by amplification of reference gene primers within the assay. Sequence reads were collapsed and filtered to measure the absolute abundance of every unique TCRbeta CDR3 rearrangement. Productive Simpson clonality was computed per sample as the square root of Simpson's diversity index over productive rearrangements. Here the immuneACCESS table is served through TCRdb, limited to in-frame sequences with V and J called. Missing clones are a known gap in these copies; in checked studies unresolved V genes cover under half, and the rest lacks a known reason. The V and J calls and the clone size are those of that table, but D and trimming were determined from the DNA. The sample data list 130,000 or so clones, and around nine tenths of these were observed just once. About 2.1% of the sample rests with the top ten.

The sample comes from a study of blood T cell repertoires in COVID-19 (dated by TCRdb to the early 2020s). Regarding the study in general: Samples from collaborators originated in the United States, Italy and Spain and spanned both the acute and convalescent phases of COVID-19. The prospective study material was composed of cDNA or gDNA derived from T cells, B-cell-depleted T cells, or PBMCs. Deeply sampled blood TCRbeta repertoires from subjects exposed to, actively infected with, or recovered from COVID-19 were included in the dataset. The repertoires were released in a freely available public database meant as a resource for research on the immune response to SARS-CoV-2. The samples were drawn from two sources: the first 160 participants of the ongoing ImmuneRACE study, and fewer than 1,500 subjects contributed by 6 global collaborators. Nearly every sample came with metadata listing a de-identified subject ID, COVID-19 status, age in years and sex. HLA class I and class II types, where available, came from metadata supplied by the sample provider rather than from assay-based typing. The paper's findings and limits, for the study overall: Clinical and demographic metadata were provided uncurated, with the amount varying by source and participant.

CDR3 length: 17 amino acids, cysteine to phenylalanine. The entry retains the CDR3 DNA only, 51 bases that are in frame from base 1. V has 0 bases trimmed and J has 6 bases trimmed; junction bases matching no gene number 11. The germline V gene gives CDR1 as KGHSH and CDR2 as LQKENI. Collaborating institutions collected whole blood in K2EDTA tubes following their own protocols. Collaborator samples were shipped for TCRbeta analysis as frozen whole blood, isolated PBMCs, or DNA extracted from either sample type. The V and J genes are TRBV18 and TRBJ2-1, with 7 junctional bases fitting TRBD2. The receptor comes from a man between 65 and 79 years old with active COVID-19. Specimen: peripheral blood. The CDR3 corresponds to CASSPPGRGGVTNEQFF. The DNA sequence is given as TGTGCCAGCTCACCACCGGGGCGGGGAGGGGTTACCAATGAGCAGTTCTTC.